These 2 T cell receptor beta chains share one sample of origin, sequenced in a study of shared clonotypes between healthy human individuals. Here immunoSEQ multiplex PCR was the method, and the copy in TCRdb shows in-frame clones only, minus some. The table lists over 2 million clones, 92% of them singletons. Sequencing used naive CD4+ T cells from PBMCs. The subset was: CD45RA+ positively selected. The receptor set was obtained from a man aged 18 to 35 in good health. Some clones in this sample may be carry-over from other donors' samples.

This clone has only one observation. This chain uses TRBV10-1 with TRBJ2-5; 8 bases line up with TRBD1. Germline values: CDR1 WNHNN, CDR2 SYGVQD (reference sequence). The CDR3 has 15 amino acids. V lost 5 bases and J lost 5; bases outside the gene matches: 10. The CDR3 DNA reads TGCGCCAGCAGTCCGGACAGGGTAGTGGGGGAGACCCAGTACTTC. It translates to CASSPDRVVGETQYF.

The chain couples TRBV5-4 to TRBJ2-3; 7 nucleotides agree with TRBD2. V shed 5 bases, J shed 2 bases, and the junction held 11 bases outside the gene matches. The CDR3 is 16 residues long. In germline, CDR1 is SGHNT, CDR2 YYREEE (reference sequence). CDR3 nucleotide sequence: TGTGCCAGCAGGGGTGGCGGGAGTGGAGCCACAGATACGCAGTATTTT. Its protein is CASRGGGSGATDTQYF.